These 2 T cell receptor beta chains were sequenced from one sample in a study of OX40 agonist ivuxolimab in advanced cancers. The table came from immunoSEQ multiplex PCR; TCRdb's copy has only in-frame clones and leaves some out. The sample contains approximately 120,000 clones, about 90% of which appear only once. The input for sequencing was CD4+ or CD8+ T cells sorted from blood, taken in a trial of the OX40 agonist ivuxolimab. The receptors originated from an adult with an advanced solid tumor such as melanoma, head and neck, liver or kidney cancer.

This clone was seen just once. This chain joins TRBV28 and TRBJ2-2, with D perhaps TRBD1 (6 bases). The CDR3 runs 17 residues. The ends were cut back, 1 base at V and 0 bases at J, with 12 bases in the middle. Germline CDR1 MDHEN, CDR2 SYDVKM. The CDR3 sequence: CASSLSTDSANTGELFF. The CDR3 bases are TGTGCCAGCAGTTTATCTACGGACAGCGCGAACACCGGGGAGCTGTTTTTT.

J is TRBJ2-7 and V is TRBV25-1, with a weak D call TRBD2 (5 bases). Germline assignment: CDR1 MGHDK and CDR2 SYGVNS. This CDR3 is built from 15 residues. The V end was cut by 3 bases, the J end by 4 bases, with 16 bases between. The DNA of the CDR3 is TGTGCCAGCAGTGACAGTCTGGGCGGGCCATACGAGCAGTACTTC. The encoded protein is CASSDSLGGPYEQYF.